The entry below describes one T cell receptor beta chain. This specimen belongs to a study of blood T cell repertoires in COVID-19. Study as a whole: Donors in the United States, Italy and Spain gave samples during acute or convalescent COVID-19. T cells, B-cell-depleted T cells, or PBMCs provided the cDNA or gDNA that served as material.

Per the original methods: Researchers report that nucleated cell counts were estimated from reference gene primer amplification. Only in-frame clones appear in the TCRdb table, and some are missing; sequencing was by immunoSEQ multiplex PCR. That table gives V, J and clone size, and the DNA gave D and trimming. The sample yields some 180,000 clones, 60% to 85% seen once. With 7 bases clipped from V and 4 bases from J, the junction kept 4 bases outside the gene matches. The CDR3 extends over 15 amino acids. The V gene's germline CDR1 is MNHEY and CDR2 SMNVEV (reference sequence). The chain has TRBV27 and TRBJ2-5; 15 positions agree with TRBD2. The TCR was taken from a woman in her forties or fifties with active or convalescent COVID-19. Material for sequencing was peripheral blood. CDR3 nucleotide sequence: TGTGCCAGCACTAGGACTAGCGGGAGGGTAGAGACCCAGTACTTC. Amino acid sequence: CASTRTSGRVETQYF.